These 9 T cell receptor beta chains share one sample of origin, sequenced in a study of blood T cell repertoires in COVID-19. Profiling relied on immunoSEQ multiplex PCR, and the TCRdb table lists in-frame clones only, not all of them. The sample holds around 57,000 clones, 70% to 85% seen once. Specimen: peripheral blood. The receptor source for this set is a woman aged 70-85 years with acute or convalescent COVID-19.

This CDR3 is CAISESSGGGAWETQYF. The CDR3 DNA reads as TGTGCCATCAGTGAGTCGAGCGGCGGGGGGGCCTGGGAGACCCAGTACTTC. The chain has TRBV10-3 and TRBJ2-5; 9 bases line up with TRBD2. With V trimmed by 0 bases and J by 5 bases, 10 bases remained unmatched. CDR3 size: 17 residues. CDR1 is ENHRY and CDR2 is SYGVKD in the germline V gene.

The rearrangement uses TRBV2 and TRBJ2-1, with 12 nucleotides matching TRBD2. Trimming at V came to 4 bases and at J to 5 bases, leaving 0 bases not matched to a gene. Germline V gives CDR1 SNHLY, CDR2 FYNNEI. The CDR3 has 14 residues. CDR3 in DNA: TGTGCCAGCAGTGGGACTAGCGGGGACAATGAGCAGTTCTTC. It translates to CASSGTSGDNEQFF.

V usage is TRBV11-2 and J usage is TRBJ1-6; D is unclear. V lost 4 bases and J 9 bases, leaving 13 bases between the germline ends. The CDR3 has 14 residues. Germline CDR1 reads SGHAT; CDR2 reads FQNNGV. CDR3 in amino acids: CASSSQGGSSPLHF. CDR3 in DNA: TGTGCCAGCAGCTCCCAAGGCGGGAGTTCACCCCTCCACTTT.

The table lists this clone with a few counts. The rearrangement links TRBV19 to TRBJ1-6; 8 bases line up with TRBD1. Trimming at V came to 6 bases and at J to 10 bases, leaving 8 bases not matched to a gene. This CDR3 spans 14 amino acids. The germline V gene encodes CDR1 LNHDA and CDR2 SQIVND (reference sequence). The CDR3 region has the DNA TGTGCCAGTAGCTCCGGGACAGGAGGATCACCCCTCCACTTT. Encoded protein: CASSSGTGGSPLHF.

The chain has TRBV20-1 and TRBJ1-1, with 10 bases that match TRBD1. Germline CDR1 and CDR2: DFQATT and SNEGSKA (reference sequence). V was clipped by 3 bases and J by 7 bases; unmatched bases: 8. The CDR3 contains 14 residues. The CDR3 is CSASRDRGGGEAFF. The DNA of the CDR3 is TGCAGTGCTAGTAGGGACAGGGGAGGTGGTGAAGCTTTCTTT.

The chain is built from TRBV11-2 and TRBJ2-7; TRBD2 might be the D (6 bases). CDR3 size: 16 residues. Trimming stripped 6 bases from V and 2 bases from J, with 20 bases between. From germline, CDR1 is SGHAT and CDR2 FQNNGV. CDR3 protein: CASRALLGGTPYEQYF. CDR3 DNA sequence: TGTGCCAGCAGGGCTCTACTGGGGGGAACCCCCTACGAGCAGTACTTC.

This clone was detected only a few times. The chain joins TRBV19 to TRBJ1-5; TRBD1 aligns across 10 bases. The CDR3 extends over 13 amino acids. Germline CDR1 is LNHDA and CDR2 is SQIVND (reference sequence). V shed 4 bases, J shed 11 bases, and the junction held 5 bases outside the gene matches. The chain's CDR3 is CASSKGQGKAQHF. The CDR3 DNA sequence: TGTGCCAGTAGTAAGGGACAGGGGAAAGCCCAGCATTTT.

This chain links TRBV11-2 with TRBJ1-1; D call uncertain. There are 14 residues in the CDR3. Germline V gene sequence: CDR1 SGHAT, CDR2 FQNNGV. V was cut by 1 base and J by 2 bases, with 8 bases left in between. CDR3 coding DNA: TGTGCCAGCAGCTTAGGACACATTAACACTGAAGCTTTCTTT. It codes for CASSLGHINTEAFF. Combining the CDR3 with reference TRBV11-2 and TRBJ1-1 gives the whole variable domain EAGVAQSPRYKIIEKRQSVAFWCNPISGHATLYWYQQILGQGPKLLIQFQNNGVVDDSQLPKDRFSAERLKGVDSTLKIQPAKLEDSAVYLCASSLGHINTEAFFGQGTRLTVV.

The chain uses TRBV5-5 and TRBJ1-1; D possibly corresponds to TRBD1 (5 bases). The CDR3 loop spans 16 amino acids. V lost 0 bases and J lost 1, with 13 bases in between. Germline CDR1 SGHKS, CDR2 YYEKEE (reference sequence). CDR3 protein: CASSLGQGQRNTEAFF. CDR3 DNA sequence: TGTGCCAGCAGCTTGGGGCAGGGCCAGAGGAACACTGAAGCTTTCTTT.